Listed below are T cell receptor beta chains from one sample, sequenced in a study of blood T cell repertoires in COVID-19. Clones were sequenced by immunoSEQ multiplex PCR, and TCRdb holds only the in-frame ones, with some missing. Of around 220,000 clones listed, about 81% are singletons. The sample was peripheral blood. The receptors come from a woman older than 75 with COVID-19, enrolled during active disease. The CDR3 runs from the conserved cysteine through the conserved F or W. The order of the fields is V gene, J gene, D gene, clone size, CDR3 protein, CDR3 DNA. The D gene is left open where the match is weak. A row's size may be missing; if present it is once, few, many or a size class.

TRBV5-4	TRBJ2-1	TRBD2	.	CASSLWAGEAEQFF	TGTGCCAGCAGCTTGTGGGCGGGGGAGGCCGAGCAGTTCTTC
TRBV30	TRBJ1-4	TRBD1	.	CAWSGQGKDEKLFF	TGTGCCTGGAGTGGACAGGGGAAGGATGAAAAACTGTTTTTT
TRBV12-5	TRBJ1-2	.	once	CASGLTESGYNYGYTF	TGTGCTAGTGGTTTAACTGAGTCAGGTTATAACTATGGCTACACCTTC
TRBV7-8	TRBJ1-5	.	.	CASSRSPGQPQHF	TGTGCCAGCAGCCGCTCCCCCGGTCAGCCCCAGCATTTT
TRBV30	TRBJ1-3	.	.	CAWRNGGVSGNTIYF	TGTGCCTGGAGGAATGGCGGGGTCTCTGGAAACACCATATATTTT
TRBV30	TRBJ1-4	TRBD1	few	CAWRGDRGEKLFF	TGTGCCTGGAGAGGAGACAGGGGGGAAAAACTGTTTTTT
TRBV28	TRBJ1-4	TRBD1	.	CASSRQGGEKLFF	TGTGCCAGCAGCCGACAGGGAGGTGAAAAACTGTTTTTT
TRBV12-3/TRBV12-4	TRBJ1-6	TRBD1	.	CASSPLQGQPLHF	TGTGCCAGCAGTCCCTTACAGGGGCAGCCCCTCCACTTT
TRBV24-1	TRBJ2-5	.	few	CATMRTGRSGETQYF	TGTGCCACCATGCGTACGGGTCGAAGTGGAGAGACCCAGTACTTC
TRBV30	TRBJ2-3	.	.	CAFRLGGTDTQYF	TGTGCCTTTCGGTTGGGCGGCACAGATACGCAGTATTTT
TRBV7-2	TRBJ1-5	TRBD1	.	CASSRQGMTSNQPQHF	TGTGCCAGCAGCAGACAGGGAATGACGAGCAATCAGCCCCAGCATTTT
TRBV19	TRBJ2-2	TRBD2	.	CASRSGTSGTGELFF	TGTGCCAGTCGATCCGGGACTAGCGGGACCGGGGAGCTGTTTTTT
TRBV28	TRBJ1-1	TRBD1	.	CASSLRDRVTEAFF	TGTGCCAGCAGTTTGCGGGACAGGGTAACTGAAGCTTTCTTT
TRBV18	TRBJ2-4	.	.	CASSPSLAKNIQYF	TGTGCCAGCTCACCGTCCCTAGCCAAAAACATTCAGTACTTC
TRBV18	TRBJ1-1	.	.	CASSPHGGQENTEAFF	TGTGCCAGCTCACCGCACGGGGGGCAGGAGAACACTGAAGCTTTCTTT
TRBV6-6	TRBJ2-2	TRBD1	.	CASSRPGQGAVGELFF	TGTGCCAGCAGTCGACCGGGACAGGGGGCAGTCGGGGAGCTGTTTTTT
TRBV7-3	TRBJ2-1	TRBD1	.	CASSPSAGQGLDEQFF	TGTGCCAGCAGCCCGTCCGCGGGACAGGGGTTGGATGAGCAGTTCTTC
TRBV6-6	TRBJ1-1	.	.	CASSYYGGNEAFF	TGTGCCAGCAGTTATTATGGGGGGAATGAAGCTTTCTTT
TRBV5-1	TRBJ2-7	TRBD1	.	CASSRDRQGAGEQYF	TGCGCCAGCAGCAGGGACCGACAGGGTGCTGGCGAGCAGTACTTC
TRBV5-4	TRBJ2-3	TRBD2	.	CASSSGTSAGGDTQYF	TGTGCCAGCAGCTCCGGGACTAGCGCTGGGGGGGATACGCAGTATTTT
TRBV5-3	TRBJ2-3	TRBD1	.	CARSLVPTGITDTQYF	TGTGCCAGAAGCTTGGTCCCGACAGGGATAACAGATACGCAGTATTTT
TRBV5-4	TRBJ2-1	TRBD2	.	CASSLRTGGGGASDEQFF	TGTGCCAGCAGCTTGAGAACCGGAGGCGGGGGGGCTTCGGATGAGCAGTTCTTC
TRBV7-6	TRBJ1-2	.	.	CASSLQGNSGYTF	TGTGCCAGCAGCTTACAGGGGAATAGTGGCTACACCTTC
TRBV7-8	TRBJ2-7	TRBD2	.	CASSLARGRENEQYF	TGTGCCAGCAGCTTAGCGCGGGGGAGAGAGAACGAGCAGTACTTC
TRBV28	TRBJ1-6	TRBD1	.	CASSVRDRGNSPLHF	TGTGCCAGCAGTGTCCGGGACAGGGGTAATTCACCCCTCCACTTT